These 32 T cell receptor beta chains share one sample of origin, sequenced in a study of cytomegalovirus exposure and HLA in healthy donors. Researchers ran the PCR with 60 Vbeta and 13 Jbeta primers. Repertoires were generated with immunoSEQ multiplex PCR, while TCRdb's copy carries only in-frame clones and drops some. The table shows about 55,000 clones, with roughly 71% occurring only once. Specimen: PBMCs. These receptors were collected from a man aged 40-55 years in good health and CMV-seropositive.

This clone was counted only a few times. The V call is TRBV4-1, the J call TRBJ2-7; D not resolved. Germline V gene lookup returns CDR1 MGHRA and CDR2 YSYEKL. Deletions cut 0 bases from V and 6 bases from J, with 12 bases between. The CDR3 length is 14 residues. The CDR3 loop is CASSQDSNHPEQYF. CDR3 coding DNA: TGCGCCAGCAGCCAAGATAGTAACCATCCCGAGCAGTACTTC.

J is TRBJ1-6 and V is TRBV4-3; 7 bases map to TRBD1. Germline V gene lookup returns CDR1 LGHNA and CDR2 YSLEER. Trimming cost V 4 bases and J 8 bases; bases outside gene matches: 2. The CDR3 consists of 13 residues. The CDR3 nucleotides read TGCGCCAGCAGCCGAGACAGGGATTCACCCCTCCACTTT. It translates to CASSRDRDSPLHF.

This chain joins TRBV4-2 and TRBJ2-7; tentative D call: TRBD1 (5 bases). The CDR3 length is 15 residues. The V gene's germline CDR1 is LGHNA and CDR2 YNFKEQ. The germline V and J ends were trimmed by 0 bases and 3 bases, with 12 bases remaining between them. As DNA, the CDR3 is TGTGCCAGCAGCCAAGAAATAACCAGGGTCTACGAGCAGTACTTC. It specifies CASSQEITRVYEQYF.

In this sample, this clone turned up a few times. The chain links TRBV27 to TRBJ2-3; D may be TRBD1 (5 bases). CDR1 and CDR2 from the germline V gene are MNHEY and SMNVEV (reference sequence). The CDR3 covers 14 residues. V was pared by 6 bases and J by 0 bases, with 10 bases between. The CDR3: CASRIDRSTDTQYF. CDR3 sequence (DNA): TGTGCCAGCAGGATCGACAGAAGCACAGATACGCAGTATTTT.

The V gene is TRBV29-1, the J gene TRBJ2-7; 7 nucleotides agree with TRBD2. The CDR3 runs 13 residues. Trimming took 4 bases from V and 0 from J; bases not matched to a gene: 3. The germline gives CDR1 SQVTM, CDR2 ANQGSEA. For the CDR3, the DNA is TGCAGCGTTGTACTAGCGAGCTCCTACGAGCAGTACTTC. It is translated as CSVVLASSYEQYF.

The sample holds one count of this clone. CDR3 sequence: CASSSGQIGATEAFF. CDR3 bases: TGTGCCAGCAGTTCAGGACAAATTGGAGCCACTGAAGCTTTCTTT. The chain employs TRBV27 and TRBJ1-1, with TRBD1 as a possible D gene (5 bases). Germline V lookup: CDR1 MNHEY, CDR2 SMNVEV (reference sequence). Deletions cut 4 bases from V and 4 bases from J, with 16 bases between. This CDR3 has 15 amino acids.

This chain uses TRBV30 with TRBJ2-5; 7 bases agree with TRBD2. Germline CDR1 and CDR2: GTSNPN and SVGIG (reference sequence). V shed 7 bases and J 2 bases; nucleotides not matched to a gene: 10. This CDR3 is built from 14 residues. The CDR3, as DNA: TGTGCCTCGCTTCGGGGGGTATCACAAGAGACCCAGTACTTC. Its protein product is CASLRGVSQETQYF.

The chain carries TRBV18 and TRBJ2-7; the D gene is possibly TRBD1 (5 bases). From germline, CDR1 is KGHSH and CDR2 LQKENI. V lost 1 base and J lost 2, with 12 bases in between. This CDR3 comprises 15 residues. The DNA of the CDR3 is TGTGCCAGCTCACCACTTCTACAGGCGACCTACGAGCAGTACTTC. Protein: CASSPLLQATYEQYF.

The chain has TRBV4-2 and TRBJ2-1; TRBD2 is a possible D gene (6 bases). V shed 6 bases and J shed 5 bases, with 8 bases lying between them. Germline values: CDR1 LGHNA, CDR2 YNFKEQ. The CDR3 contains 12 residues. CDR3 protein: CASRPGDNEQFF. CDR3 nucleotides: TGTGCCAGCAGACCGGGAGACAATGAGCAGTTCTTC.

V usage is TRBV29-1 and J usage is TRBJ1-4, with D perhaps matching TRBD1 (6 bases). The CDR3 has 14 amino acids. V lost 2 bases and J 8 bases, leaving 15 bases between the germline ends. Germline assignment: CDR1 SQVTM and CDR2 ANQGSEA. The CDR3 sequence: CSVESRQGNEKLFF. DNA of the CDR3: TGCAGCGTTGAAAGTCGGCAGGGGAACGAAAAACTGTTTTTT.

The chain combines TRBV30 with TRBJ1-2; D is possibly TRBD1 (6 bases). The CDR3 runs 12 residues. CDR1 and CDR2 (germline): GTSNPN, SVGIG (reference sequence). V was clipped by 1 base and J by 7 bases, with 10 bases between them. CDR3 nucleotides: TGTGCCTGGAGTGGGACAGACGTTGGCTACACCTTC. This translates into CAWSGTDVGYTF.

This rearrangement joins TRBV29-1 to TRBJ2-7; D might be TRBD1 (5 bases). CDR1 is SQVTM, CDR2 ANQGSEA, per germline. This CDR3 spans 12 amino acids. CDR3 DNA sequence: TGCAGTACCCTTGACAGCTCCTACGAGCAGTACTTC. Its translation is CSTLDSSYEQYF.

This sequence joins TRBV7-9 and TRBJ1-5; D not resolved. Trimming pared 8 bases from V and 9 bases from J, leaving 11 bases between. This CDR3 comprises 11 residues. Germline CDR1 SEHNR, CDR2 FQNEAQ (reference sequence). CDR3 amino acids: CASGEGGPQHF. The CDR3 region has the DNA TGTGCCAGCGGAGAGGGCGGGCCCCAGCATTTT.

V is TRBV9 and J is TRBJ1-1; unclear D gene. Trimming shortened V by 0 bases and J by 12 bases, and 15 bases separated the two germline ends. This CDR3 has 13 amino acids. Germline lookup yields CDR1 SGDLS and CDR2 YYNGEE. This CDR3 is CASSVGEVGSTFF. The CDR3 bases are TGTGCCAGCAGCGTAGGGGAGGTGGGTTCAACTTTCTTT.

The chain is built from TRBV25-1 and TRBJ2-7; the match to TRBD2 covers 9 bases. The J segment lost 3 bases and the V segment lost 3 bases, leaving 3 bases of the junction unmatched. Germline V gene data show CDR1 as MGHDK and CDR2 as SYGVNS. The CDR3 length is 14 residues. DNA for the CDR3: TGTGCCAGCAGTGACGCGGGGGGGCTCTACGAGCAGTACTTC. Its translation: CASSDAGGLYEQYF.

The rearrangement joins TRBV5-1 to TRBJ1-1; TRBD1 matches at 9 bases. The CDR3 loop spans 16 amino acids. The junction had 10 bases not matched to a gene; V was cut back by 3 bases and J by 4 bases. Per germline, CDR1 SGHRS and CDR2 YFSETQ. CDR3 loop: CASSSIPGTGSTEAFF. CDR3 coding DNA: TGCGCCAGCAGCTCAATACCCGGGACAGGGTCCACTGAAGCTTTCTTT.

This clone was found a few times. The chain joins TRBV7-9 to TRBJ1-1, with 7 bases lining up with TRBD1. Germline loops: CDR1 SEHNR, CDR2 FQNEAQ (reference sequence). Germline trimming cut 1 base from V and 5 bases from J; bases unmatched to any gene: 4. This CDR3 spans 14 amino acids. The CDR3 loop is CASSLGQGITEAFF. Written as DNA, the CDR3 is TGTGCCAGCAGCTTAGGACAGGGCATTACTGAAGCTTTCTTT.

The CDR3 here is CASSFVLAGVTDTQYF. In nucleotides, the CDR3 is TGTGCCAGCAGCTTCGTACTAGCGGGGGTGACAGATACGCAGTATTTT. V and J are TRBV5-5 and TRBJ2-3; TRBD2 matches at 11 bases. The V gene's germline CDR1 is SGHKS and CDR2 YYEKEE (reference sequence). The CDR3 covers 16 residues. Trimming cost V 2 bases and J 3 bases; bases outside gene matches: 5.

The chain is built from TRBV2 and TRBJ1-6, with 7 bases matching TRBD1. The J segment lost 8 bases and the V segment lost 11 bases, leaving 6 bases of the junction unmatched. CDR3 length equals 12 residues. CDR1 SNHLY and CDR2 FYNNEI come from the germline V gene. CDR3 sequence (DNA): TGTGCCGGACAGGAGGGGGATTCACCCCTCCACTTT. Translation: CAGQEGDSPLHF.

In DNA, the CDR3 is TGTGCCAGCAGTGTGGGGCGAGCGGGGGGGCCGGGCGGGGAGCTGTTTTTT. This codes for CASSVGRAGGPGGELFF. The rearrangement joins TRBV6-1 to TRBJ2-2, with 10 bases fitting TRBD2. The CDR3 totals 17 residues. Trimming cost V 4 bases and J 7 bases; bases outside gene matches: 12. The germline V gene has CDR1 MNHNS and CDR2 SASEGT.

The chain employs TRBV7-6 and TRBJ2-6; tentative D call: TRBD2 (5 bases). In germline, CDR1 is SGHVS, CDR2 FNYEAQ. Between the trimmed V and J ends, which lost 3 bases and 4 bases, there was a span of 10 bases. This CDR3 has 15 residues. The CDR3 DNA follows: TGTGCCAGCAGCTTGGGAGCGGACGGGGCCAACGTCCTGACTTTC. Translating gives CASSLGADGANVLTF.

This chain connects TRBV5-1 to TRBJ2-1; tentative D call: TRBD1 (5 bases). V dropped 5 bases and J dropped 0 bases, with 18 bases sitting between them. Germline CDR1 is SGHRS and CDR2 is YFSETQ. The CDR3 is 17 residues long. CDR3: CASRNRTRLSSYNEQFF. Written as DNA, the CDR3 is TGCGCCAGCAGGAACAGGACGCGGTTAAGCTCCTACAATGAGCAGTTCTTC.

The gene calls are TRBV9 and TRBJ1-4; 10 nucleotides line up with TRBD1. Germline values: CDR1 SGDLS, CDR2 YYNGEE. The CDR3 sequence is 15 residues long. V lost 4 bases to trimming and J lost 8 bases; unmatched junction nucleotides: 8. The CDR3 DNA sequence: TGTGCCAGCAGCATTGGACAGGGGGGAGTCGAAAAACTGTTTTTT. Protein product: CASSIGQGGVEKLFF.

The V and J genes are TRBV6-5 and TRBJ2-1; perhaps TRBD1 as D (5 bases). There are 15 residues in the CDR3. Germline values: CDR1 MNHEY, CDR2 SVGAGI. Between the trimmed V and J ends, which lost 8 bases and 7 bases, there was a span of 21 bases. DNA for the CDR3: TGTGCCAGCTCCCCCCATGGGGCCTTCCCGAATGAGCAGTTCTTC. The encoded protein is CASSPHGAFPNEQFF.

This chain connects TRBV4-1 to TRBJ2-7; tentatively, D is TRBD1 (6 bases). The CDR3 spans 14 residues. Germline V lookup: CDR1 MGHRA, CDR2 YSYEKL. V shed 2 bases and J shed 3 bases, with 11 bases lying between them. CDR3 sequence (DNA): TGCGCCAGCAGCCAAACGACAGGCGGCTACGAGCAGTACTTC. Encoded protein: CASSQTTGGYEQYF.

The V gene is TRBV5-1, the J gene TRBJ1-2; TRBD1 agrees at 7 bases. The CDR3 extends over 15 amino acids. V was pared by 4 bases and J by 3 bases, with 9 bases of the junction left unmatched. Per the germline V gene, CDR1 is SGHRS and CDR2 is YFSETQ. CDR3: CASSTRQGADYGYTF. The CDR3 DNA is TGCGCCAGCAGCACCCGACAGGGAGCCGACTATGGCTACACCTTC.

The chain carries TRBV27 and TRBJ2-1; 7 bases map to TRBD2. In germline, CDR1 is MNHEY, CDR2 SMNVEV (reference sequence). With V trimmed by 11 bases and J by 1 base, 2 bases remained unmatched. The CDR3 has 12 residues. The CDR3 protein is CAAGDSYNEQFF. The CDR3 DNA sequence: TGTGCCGCGGGAGATTCCTACAATGAGCAGTTCTTC.

The chain combines TRBV2 with TRBJ2-2, with D hard to call. The CDR3 length is 14 residues. Trimming shortened V by 7 bases and J by 0 bases, and 9 bases separated the two germline ends. Germline loops: CDR1 SNHLY, CDR2 FYNNEI. CDR3 sequence (DNA): TGTGCCAGCACACTTCTCTCGAACACCGGGGAGCTGTTTTTT. This gives the protein CASTLLSNTGELFF.

This chain joins TRBV2 and TRBJ2-2; no definite D call. The CDR3 loop spans 11 amino acids. Germline CDR1 reads SNHLY; CDR2 reads FYNNEI. Trimming shortened V by 5 bases and J by 7 bases, and 5 bases separated the two germline ends. This CDR3 reads CASSSVGELFF. CDR3 sequence (DNA): TGTGCCAGCAGTTCTGTCGGGGAGCTGTTTTTT.

The chain uses TRBV7-2 and TRBJ2-3; 15 nucleotides line up with TRBD2. The V and J ends lost 3 bases and 6 bases, in that order; junction bases with no gene match: 10. CDR1 SGHTA and CDR2 FQGNSA come from the germline V gene. The CDR3 totals 18 residues. The CDR3 loop is CASSFPGLAGGPPDTQYF. The CDR3 DNA sequence: TGTGCCAGCAGCTTCCCGGGACTAGCGGGGGGACCTCCGGATACGCAGTATTTT.

The chain combines TRBV7-2 with TRBJ1-1; D unresolved. The germline CDR1 and CDR2 sequences are SGHTA and FQGNSA. CDR3 length: 14 residues. V dropped 5 bases and J dropped 3 bases, with 13 bases sitting between them. CDR3 in DNA: TGTGCCAGCAGCCCGCCTGGTTCGGACACTGAAGCTTTCTTT. It yields the protein CASSPPGSDTEAFF.

This clone appeared once. The chain is built from TRBV7-2 and TRBJ2-7; tentative D call: TRBD1 (8 bases). Looked up from germline, CDR1 is SGHTA and CDR2 is FQGNSA. The CDR3 extends over 13 amino acids. V lost 5 bases, J lost 4 bases, and 12 bases lay in between. The CDR3 region has the DNA TGTGCCAGCAGCAACAGGGGGGGTTACGAGCAGTACTTC. Translating gives CASSNRGGYEQYF.